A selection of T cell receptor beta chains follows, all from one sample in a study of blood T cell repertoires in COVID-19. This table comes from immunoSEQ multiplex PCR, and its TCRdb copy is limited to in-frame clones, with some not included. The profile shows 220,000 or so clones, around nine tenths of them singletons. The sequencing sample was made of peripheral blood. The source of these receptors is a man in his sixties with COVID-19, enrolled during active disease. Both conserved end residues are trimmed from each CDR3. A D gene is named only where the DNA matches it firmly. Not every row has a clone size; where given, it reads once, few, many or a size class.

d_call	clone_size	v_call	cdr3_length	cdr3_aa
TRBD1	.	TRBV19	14	ASRTIDRGLNTEAF
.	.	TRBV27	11	ASSFSGYGGYT
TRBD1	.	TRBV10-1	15	ASSCPLDRVTGNTIY
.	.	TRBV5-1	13	ASSLEDTSHSPLH
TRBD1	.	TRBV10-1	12	ASSKGQGSYEQY
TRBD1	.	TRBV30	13	AWRGDRLKAGELF
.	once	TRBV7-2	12	ASGQGIGNQPQH
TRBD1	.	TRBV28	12	ASSPGQGLYEQY
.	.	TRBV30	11	AWSVRENQPQH
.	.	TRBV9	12	ASTTGTRGSPLH
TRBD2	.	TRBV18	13	ASSIPSGSTDTQY
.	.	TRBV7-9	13	ASSLGGTSYNEQF
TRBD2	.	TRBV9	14	ASSPTSGGPGDTQY
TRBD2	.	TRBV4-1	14	ASSQDLFRSSGSQY
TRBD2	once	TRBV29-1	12	SVDKAGGGNEQF
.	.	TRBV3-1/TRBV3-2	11	ASSQGQNSPLH
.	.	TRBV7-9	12	ATKGRTSGDGYT
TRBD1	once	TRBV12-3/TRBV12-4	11	ASRQGDYTEAF
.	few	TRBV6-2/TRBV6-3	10	ASSYANYGYT
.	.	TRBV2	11	ASSVRAGETQY
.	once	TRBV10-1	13	ASSESGGGYNEQF
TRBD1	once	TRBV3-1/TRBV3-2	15	ASSQDLWTDRVNEQF
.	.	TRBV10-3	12	AISEQESNYGYT
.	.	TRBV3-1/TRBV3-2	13	ASSQDGGGQETQY
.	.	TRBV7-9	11	ASKQASGNTIY
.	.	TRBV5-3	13	ARSGTETNTGELF
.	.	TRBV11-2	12	ASSARLNTGELF
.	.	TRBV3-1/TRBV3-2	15	ASSRYWRPPTNEKLF
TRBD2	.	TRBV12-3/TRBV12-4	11	ASSLTGGGELF
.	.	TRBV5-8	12	ASRTTPGGQPQH
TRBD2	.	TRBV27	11	ASSSGTTYEQY
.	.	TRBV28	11	ASSLPVGGPPS
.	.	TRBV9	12	ASSAEGAVTEAF
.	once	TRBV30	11	AWSVEPNQPQH
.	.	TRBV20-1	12	SASWGHPNTEAF
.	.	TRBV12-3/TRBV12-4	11	ASSRGATYEQY
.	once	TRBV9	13	ASSADGRSGDGYT